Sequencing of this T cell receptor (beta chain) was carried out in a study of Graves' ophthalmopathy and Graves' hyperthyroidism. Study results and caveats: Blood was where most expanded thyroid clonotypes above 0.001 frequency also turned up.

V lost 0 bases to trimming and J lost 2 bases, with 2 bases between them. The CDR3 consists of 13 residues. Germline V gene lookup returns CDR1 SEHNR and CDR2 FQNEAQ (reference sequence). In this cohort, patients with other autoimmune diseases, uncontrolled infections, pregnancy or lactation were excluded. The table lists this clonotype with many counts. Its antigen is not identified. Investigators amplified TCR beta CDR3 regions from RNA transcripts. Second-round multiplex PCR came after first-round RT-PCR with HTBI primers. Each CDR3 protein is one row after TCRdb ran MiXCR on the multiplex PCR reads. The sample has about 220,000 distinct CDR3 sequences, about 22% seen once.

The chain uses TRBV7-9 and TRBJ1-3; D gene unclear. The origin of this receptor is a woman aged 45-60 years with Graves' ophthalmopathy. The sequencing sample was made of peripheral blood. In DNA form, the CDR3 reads TGTGCCAGCAGCTTAGCCGCTGGAAACACCATATATTTT. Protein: CASSLAAGNTIYF.